The TCR beta chain under discussion was sequenced for a study of blood T cell repertoires in COVID-19. In germline, CDR1 is MNHEY, CDR2 SMNVEV (reference sequence). This CDR3 is built from 13 residues. V was shortened by 5 bases and J by 5 bases, with 12 bases between the two germline ends. The repertoire was sequenced with immunoSEQ multiplex PCR; TCRdb's copy has only in-frame clones and lacks some. Of more than 100,000 clones in the sample, 81% were seen once. The receptor was isolated from a woman aged 55-75 years with active or convalescent COVID-19. Source material: peripheral blood. The V gene is TRBV27, the J gene TRBJ1-2; maybe TRBD1 (5 bases). CDR3 sequence (DNA): TGTGCCAGCAGTAAGACAGTGGGTTATGGCTACACCTTC. This gives the protein CASSKTVGYGYTF.